These T cell receptor beta chains were read from a single sample in a study of blood T cell repertoires in COVID-19. Generated by immunoSEQ multiplex PCR, the TCRdb table keeps only in-frame clones and is missing some. The sample consists of over 200,000 clones, more than 75% of them appearing once. The sample taken for sequencing was PBMCs or T cells enriched from blood (not recorded which). The receptors here all came from a young man who had recovered from COVID-19. CDR3s include the opening cysteine and the closing phenylalanine or tryptophan. D genes are given only for firm matches. A clone size is listed for some rows: how often the clone was seen (once, few, many), or a class if it is expanded.

V gene	J gene	clone size	D gene	CDR3 length	CDR3 protein	CDR3 DNA
TRBV19	TRBJ1-6	-	-	15	CASSISTPGNSPLHF	TGTGCCAGTAGTATATCAACACCGGGTAATTCACCCCTCCACTTT
TRBV29-1	TRBJ1-4	-	TRBD1	13	CSAGRQGHEKLFF	TGCAGCGCCGGTCGACAGGGACATGAAAAACTGTTTTTT
TRBV5-6	TRBJ1-5	-	-	15	CASQKGLLVRQPQHF	TGTGCCAGCCAAAAGGGACTTTTGGTACGTCAGCCCCAGCATTTT
TRBV7-9	TRBJ1-1	-	-	15	CASSLAGLWVTEAFF	TGTGCCAGCAGCTTAGCCGGACTATGGGTCACTGAAGCTTTCTTT
TRBV29-1	TRBJ1-4	-	-	14	CSVEGDRGGEKLFF	TGCAGCGTTGAAGGAGACAGAGGTGGTGAAAAACTGTTTTTT
TRBV2	TRBJ2-7	-	-	12	CASSDRTYEQYF	TGTGCCAGCAGTGACAGGACCTACGAGCAGTACTTC
TRBV12-3/TRBV12-4	TRBJ1-5	-	TRBD1	13	CASSGTGDQPQHF	TGTGCCAGCAGTGGGACAGGGGATCAGCCCCAGCATTTT
TRBV6-5	TRBJ2-7	once	TRBD2	12	CASGTSPYEQYF	TGTGCCAGCGGGACTAGCCCCTACGAGCAGTACTTC
TRBV7-3	TRBJ2-7	-	-	15	CASSLMPGSPLEQYF	TGTGCCAGCAGCTTAATGCCGGGGAGCCCCCTCGAGCAGTACTTC
TRBV7-9	TRBJ2-3	-	TRBD2	16	CASSPGTSGYTDTQYF	TGTGCCAGCAGCCCGGGGACTAGCGGGTACACAGATACGCAGTATTTT
TRBV7-2	TRBJ2-3	-	-	16	CASSLARSLFTDTQYF	TGTGCCAGCAGCTTAGCTCGTAGTCTTTTCACAGATACGCAGTATTTT
TRBV6-4	TRBJ2-3	-	-	14	CASSEVGGGATQYF	TGTGCCAGCAGTGAAGTAGGTGGGGGGGCCACGCAGTATTTT
TRBV18	TRBJ2-1	-	TRBD2	14	CASSSGLAPDEQFF	TGTGCCAGCTCCTCGGGACTAGCTCCGGATGAGCAGTTCTTC
TRBV5-1	TRBJ2-6	-	-	17	CASSLDPGTTGANVLTF	TGCGCCAGCAGCTTGGATCCCGGGACAACTGGGGCCAACGTCCTGACTTTC
TRBV15	TRBJ1-4	-	-	15	CATSRESGTNEKLFF	TGTGCCACCAGCAGAGAGTCCGGAACTAATGAAAAACTGTTTTTT
TRBV7-2	TRBJ2-7	-	-	15	CASSPRMRGSYEQYF	TGTGCCAGCAGCCCCCGTATGAGGGGGTCCTACGAGCAGTACTTC
TRBV6-4	TRBJ2-2	-	-	15	CASSDPGLHTGELFF	TGTGCCAGCAGTGACCCGGGACTTCACACCGGGGAGCTGTTTTTT
TRBV19	TRBJ1-2	-	-	14	CASSMGHSNYGYTF	TGTGCCAGTAGTATGGGACACAGTAACTATGGCTACACCTTC
TRBV7-3	TRBJ1-6	once	TRBD1	16	CASSLTGQLVDSPLHF	TGTGCCAGCAGCTTAACGGGACAGTTAGTAGATTCACCCCTCCACTTT
TRBV7-9	TRBJ2-5	-	-	14	CASSATSMRQTQYF	TGTGCCAGCAGCGCCACTAGCATGAGGCAGACCCAGTACTTC
TRBV2	TRBJ1-4	once	TRBD1	14	CASSHRGYNEKLFF	TGTGCCAGCAGTCACAGGGGCTATAATGAAAAACTGTTTTTT
TRBV7-9	TRBJ1-1	-	-	13	CASSLNGFTEAFF	TGTGCCAGCAGCTTAAACGGGTTCACTGAAGCTTTCTTT